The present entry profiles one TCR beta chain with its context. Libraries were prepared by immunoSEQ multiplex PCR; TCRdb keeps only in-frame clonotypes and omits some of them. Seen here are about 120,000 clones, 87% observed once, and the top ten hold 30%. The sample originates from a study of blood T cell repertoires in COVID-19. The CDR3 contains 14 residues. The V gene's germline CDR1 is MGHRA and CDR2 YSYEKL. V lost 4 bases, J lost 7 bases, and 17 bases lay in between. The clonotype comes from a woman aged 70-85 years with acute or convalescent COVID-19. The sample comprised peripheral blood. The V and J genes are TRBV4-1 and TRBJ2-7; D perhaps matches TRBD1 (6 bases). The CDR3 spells CASSPRTDRSEQYF. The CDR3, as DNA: TGCGCCAGCAGCCCGCGGACAGACCGTTCAGAGCAGTACTTC.